The 15 T cell receptor beta chains below all came from one sample that was sequenced in a study of blood T cells in healthy people across ages. Alongside a J-beta primer mix, a sample-barcoded 5' primer served in a second PCR lasting roughly 7 to 12 cycles. TCRdb analysed the 5' RACE reads with MiXCR anew, one entry per CDR3 protein. The table has more than 500,000 distinct CDR3 sequences, 27% seen once; the top ten hold roughly 18%. Material: blood. All receptors come from a woman in her 70s in good health.

This rearrangement joins TRBV5-1 to TRBJ2-4, with TRBD1 identical over 9 bases. Germline lookup yields CDR1 SGHRS and CDR2 YFSETQ. The CDR3 has 16 amino acids. J lost 8 bases, V lost 0 bases, and 9 bases had no gene match. The CDR3 here is CASSLDGTGFLDIQYF. The CDR3, as DNA: TGCGCCAGCAGCTTGGACGGGACAGGGTTTTTAGACATTCAGTACTTC.

This clonotype came up a few times. The rearrangement uses TRBV7-2 and TRBJ2-6, with 10 bases lining up with TRBD2. The V segment lost 5 bases and the J segment 4 bases; nucleotides outside the gene matches: 8. Germline CDR1 reads SGHTA; CDR2 reads FQGNSA. There are 17 residues in the CDR3. The CDR3 bases are TGTGCCAGCAGCCAACTAGCGGGGACCGCCGGGGCCAACGTCCTGACTTTC. It yields the protein CASSQLAGTAGANVLTF.

The chain uses TRBV4-3 and TRBJ1-4; D is possibly TRBD1 (5 bases). CDR3 length equals 16 residues. V was cut by 3 bases and J by 8 bases, with 19 bases left in between. The germline gives CDR1 LGHNA, CDR2 YSLEER. The CDR3: CASSHQPGRSTEKLFF. For the CDR3, the DNA is TGCGCCAGCAGCCACCAGCCGGGACGGTCAACGGAAAAACTGTTTTTT.

The table lists this clonotype with a few counts. This chain uses TRBV23-1 with TRBJ2-2; D not resolved. TRBV23-1 carries the ORF label, with uncertain function. The CDR3 runs 11 residues. Trimming took 6 bases from V and 6 from J, leaving 5 bases between them. The DNA of the CDR3 is TGCGCCAGCAGACGATCCGGGGAGCTGTTTTTT. The encoded protein is CASRRSGELFF.

The rearrangement links TRBV7-2 to TRBJ1-1, with D perhaps TRBD1 (5 bases). This CDR3 spans 13 amino acids. Between the trimmed V and J ends, which lost 4 bases and 13 bases, there was a span of 19 bases. Germline-derived CDR1 and CDR2 are SGHTA and FQGNSA. CDR3 sequence reads: CASSSPPGTSGFF. The CDR3 bases are TGTGCCAGCAGCTCCCCACCCGGGACGAGTGGTTTCTTT.

This clonotype appeared a few times. V usage is TRBV7-2 and J usage is TRBJ2-7; the match to TRBD2 covers 8 bases. Germline V lookup: CDR1 SGHTA, CDR2 FQGNSA. V was clipped by 5 bases and J by 4 bases; unmatched bases: 7. CDR3 size: 14 residues. The CDR3 reads CASSINGGAYEQYF. The CDR3 nucleotides are TGTGCCAGCAGCATAAACGGGGGGGCGTACGAGCAGTACTTC.

This clonotype was seen a handful of times. A much larger clonotype is one base distant, so this may be a read error. The chain carries TRBV4-2 and TRBJ2-5; no definite D call. Trimming took 4 bases from V and 2 from J, leaving 17 bases between them. The CDR3 sequence is 16 residues long. Germline V gene sequence: CDR1 LGHNA, CDR2 YNFKEQ. The CDR3 sequence: CASSRESRQAQETQYF. DNA for the CDR3: TGTGCCAGCAGCCGAGAATCGCGCCAAGCGCAAGAGACCCAGTACTTC.

The rearrangement uses TRBV7-7 and TRBJ2-5, with D uncertain. Looked up from germline, CDR1 is SSHAT and CDR2 is FNYEAQ (reference sequence). The ends were cut back, 4 bases at V and 0 bases at J, with 9 bases in the middle. The CDR3 is 14 residues long. This CDR3 reads CASSSHWDQETQYF. The DNA for the CDR3 is TGTGCCAGCAGCTCGCACTGGGACCAAGAGACCCAGTACTTC.

The chain recombines TRBV6-5 with TRBJ2-2, with 8 bases lining up with TRBD1. Germline trimming cut 3 bases from V and 6 bases from J; bases unmatched to any gene: 12. The CDR3 has 17 amino acids. Germline V CDR1 and CDR2: MNHEY, SVGAGI. CDR3 DNA sequence: TGTGCCAGCAGTTATGGGGTGGACAGGGAGTTAGCCGGGGAGCTGTTTTTT. This encodes CASSYGVDRELAGELFF.

In this sample, this clonotype turned up many times. This chain connects TRBV7-8 to TRBJ2-3, with a tentative D call TRBD2 (5 bases). The V end was cut by 5 bases, the J end by 9 bases, with 15 bases between. The CDR3 spans 13 residues. The germline V gene has CDR1 SGHVS and CDR2 FQNEAQ. CDR3: CASSNSPRETQYF. The CDR3 nucleotides read TGTGCCAGCAGCAACTCTCCCCGGGAAACGCAGTATTTT.

For this clonotype: This clone may be a read error of a much larger clone one base away. The chain has TRBV29-1 and TRBJ2-5; D unclear. The CDR3 spans 14 residues. Germline values: CDR1 SQVTM, CDR2 ANQGSEA. Trimming left V 6 bases short and J 11 bases short, with 25 bases between. For the CDR3, the DNA is TGCAGCGTCGAGATGCTGGGCCTACGTGGAGAGCAGTACTTC. Residues: CSVEMLGLRGEQYF.

This clonotype came up a few times. The chain couples TRBV4-2 to TRBJ2-7, with D possibly being TRBD1 or TRBD2 (5 bases each). The germline gives CDR1 LGHNA, CDR2 YNFKEQ. With 6 bases removed from V and 4 bases from J, the gap between germline ends came to 16 bases. The CDR3 consists of 14 residues. CDR3 coding DNA: TGTGCCAGCAGTCTCCACGACAGCGGATACGAGCAGTACTTC. This codes for CASSLHDSGYEQYF.

There are many counts of this clonotype. The CDR3 DNA reads as TGTGCCAGCAGCTTAACGGCGGGGGCGGAGACCCAGTACTTC. Protein sequence: CASSLTAGAETQYF. This rearrangement joins TRBV7-6 to TRBJ2-5; TRBD2 is a possible D gene (7 bases). CDR3 length: 14 amino acids. With 2 bases removed from V and 5 bases from J, the gap between germline ends came to 12 bases. Germline CDR1 and CDR2: SGHVS and FNYEAQ.

There are a few counts of this clonotype. The rearrangement uses TRBV20-1 and TRBJ1-4, with D tentatively TRBD1 (5 bases). This CDR3 has 15 residues. Trimming removed 3 bases from V and 3 bases from J, with 14 bases in between. Looked up from germline, CDR1 is DFQATT and CDR2 is SNEGSKA (reference sequence). The CDR3 sequence: CSASGAGDANEKLFF. Here the CDR3 DNA reads TGCAGTGCTAGTGGGGCGGGGGACGCTAATGAAAAACTGTTTTTT.

The chain links TRBV21-1 to TRBJ2-1; the tabulated D call, TRBD2, remains unverified against the DNA. TRBV21-1 is a documented pseudogene. The CDR3 length is 14 residues. CDR3 coding DNA: TGTGCCATCTTAATAAGCGGCCACAACAATGAGCAGTTCTTC. As protein: CAILISGHNNEQFF.